The rows below give T cell receptor beta chains drawn from one sample of a study of shared clonotypes between healthy human individuals. Data came from immunoSEQ multiplex PCR; TCRdb stores just in-frame clones and leaves some out. Seen here are some 1,400,000 clones, roughly 95% observed once, and the top ten hold approximately 1.2%. Sample: naive CD4+ T cells sorted from blood. These receptors came from a man younger than 40 in good health. CDR3s include the opening cysteine and the closing phenylalanine or tryptophan. Each record gives: V gene, clone size, J gene, D gene, CDR3 DNA, CDR3 protein. The D gene is left open where the match is weak. Clone size is given for some rows only: seen once, a few or many times, or a class if the clone is expanded.

v_call: TRBV10-2
clone_size: once
j_call: TRBJ2-5
d_call: -
cdr3_nt: TGCGCCAGCAGTAAACACAACCAAGAGACCCAGTACTTC
cdr3_aa: CASSKHNQETQYF

v_call: TRBV29-1
clone_size: -
j_call: TRBJ2-1
d_call: TRBD2
cdr3_nt: TGCAGCGTTGATATGCGTAGCGGGTACAATGAGCAGTTCTTC
cdr3_aa: CSVDMRSGYNEQFF

v_call: TRBV5-1
clone_size: -
j_call: TRBJ2-4
d_call: -
cdr3_nt: TGCGCCAGCAGCGATAGCGGAGACAGGACCCTTCTCAAAAACATTCAGTACTTC
cdr3_aa: CASSDSGDRTLLKNIQYF

v_call: TRBV18
clone_size: -
j_call: TRBJ2-1
d_call: -
cdr3_nt: TGTGCCAGCTCACCACAGGGTAGTGAGCAGTTCTTC
cdr3_aa: CASSPQGSEQFF

v_call: TRBV11-2
clone_size: -
j_call: TRBJ2-1
d_call: TRBD2
cdr3_nt: TGTGCCAGCAGCTGGGGACTAGCGGGAGTGAATGAGCAGTTCTTC
cdr3_aa: CASSWGLAGVNEQFF

v_call: TRBV28
clone_size: -
j_call: TRBJ2-7
d_call: TRBD2
cdr3_nt: TGTGCCAGCATTGGGGCTAGCGGGCTGACGGAGGGGTCCTACGAGCAGTACTTC
cdr3_aa: CASIGASGLTEGSYEQYF

v_call: TRBV5-1
clone_size: -
j_call: TRBJ2-2
d_call: TRBD2
cdr3_nt: TGCGCCAGCACCTATAGCGGGAGGATAGGGGCCGGGGAGCTGTTTTTT
cdr3_aa: CASTYSGRIGAGELFF

v_call: TRBV27
clone_size: -
j_call: TRBJ2-7
d_call: TRBD1
cdr3_nt: TGTGCCAGCAGGCGACAGGGGGTCTACGAGCAGTACTTC
cdr3_aa: CASRRQGVYEQYF

v_call: TRBV29-1
clone_size: -
j_call: TRBJ2-7
d_call: TRBD1
cdr3_nt: TGCAGCGCATGGACAGGCCACGAGCAGTACTTC
cdr3_aa: CSAWTGHEQYF

v_call: TRBV27
clone_size: once
j_call: TRBJ2-6
d_call: -
cdr3_nt: TGTGCCAGCAGTTTATCGTTACTGGCGCAAGGGTTTGCTGGGGCCAACGTCCTGACTTTC
cdr3_aa: CASSLSLLAQGFAGANVLTF

v_call: TRBV4-2
clone_size: -
j_call: TRBJ1-1
d_call: -
cdr3_nt: TGTGCCAGCAGCCGGAACTTGGGGACTGAAGCTTTCTTT
cdr3_aa: CASSRNLGTEAFF

v_call: TRBV28
clone_size: -
j_call: TRBJ2-7
d_call: TRBD2
cdr3_nt: TGTGCCAGCAGTTTATTTTTTCCTAGCGGGGGATCCTACGAGCAGTACTTC
cdr3_aa: CASSLFFPSGGSYEQYF

v_call: TRBV10-3
clone_size: -
j_call: TRBJ2-1
d_call: -
cdr3_nt: TGTGCCATCAGTGAGCCGGGAGAGACCAATGAGCAGTTCTTC
cdr3_aa: CAISEPGETNEQFF

v_call: TRBV6-1
clone_size: -
j_call: TRBJ2-7
d_call: TRBD2
cdr3_nt: TGTGCCAGCAGTGTTGTGGGAGGGCAGGGCGAGCAGTACTTC
cdr3_aa: CASSVVGGQGEQYF

v_call: TRBV5-1
clone_size: -
j_call: TRBJ2-7
d_call: TRBD1
cdr3_nt: TGCGCCAGCAGCGCCGGGACAGGGAGGTCCTACGAGCAGTACTTC
cdr3_aa: CASSAGTGRSYEQYF

v_call: TRBV5-5
clone_size: -
j_call: TRBJ2-5
d_call: TRBD1
cdr3_nt: TGTGCCAGCAGCCGACAGGGGGGGCAAGAGACCCAGTACTTC
cdr3_aa: CASSRQGGQETQYF

v_call: TRBV28
clone_size: once
j_call: TRBJ2-5
d_call: -
cdr3_nt: TGTGCCAGCAGGTTGGGGTACCAAGAGACCCAGTACTTC
cdr3_aa: CASRLGYQETQYF

v_call: TRBV7-9
clone_size: -
j_call: TRBJ2-2
d_call: -
cdr3_nt: TGTGCCAGCAGCTCGTTATGGTCAGCCGGCACCGGGGAGCTGTTTTTT
cdr3_aa: CASSSLWSAGTGELFF

v_call: TRBV5-1
clone_size: -
j_call: TRBJ1-2
d_call: -
cdr3_nt: TGCGCCAGCAGCGAACAGGTAGACTATGGCTACACCTTC
cdr3_aa: CASSEQVDYGYTF

v_call: TRBV9
clone_size: -
j_call: TRBJ2-1
d_call: -
cdr3_nt: TGTGCCAGCAGCGTGGGCAGGGGTAACTACAATGAGCAGTTCTTC
cdr3_aa: CASSVGRGNYNEQFF

v_call: TRBV28
clone_size: -
j_call: TRBJ2-2
d_call: -
cdr3_nt: TGTGCCAGCAGTTCCCGGGGGACGGGTGGTACCGGGGAGCTGTTTTTT
cdr3_aa: CASSSRGTGGTGELFF

v_call: TRBV18
clone_size: -
j_call: TRBJ2-5
d_call: TRBD1
cdr3_nt: TGTGCCAGCTCACCGCGGACAGGACAAGAGACCCAGTACTTC
cdr3_aa: CASSPRTGQETQYF

v_call: TRBV18
clone_size: -
j_call: TRBJ2-3
d_call: -
cdr3_nt: TGTGCCAGCTCACCACCGCCCGGCTGGGGGCCTAGCACAGATACGCAGTATTTT
cdr3_aa: CASSPPPGWGPSTDTQYF

v_call: TRBV10-3
clone_size: -
j_call: TRBJ2-1
d_call: -
cdr3_nt: TGTGCCATCAGGTACGGGAATGAGCAGTTCTTC
cdr3_aa: CAIRYGNEQFF

v_call: TRBV7-9
clone_size: -
j_call: TRBJ2-5
d_call: TRBD2
cdr3_nt: TGTGCCAGCAGCTTAGCCGGGACTAGCGGGGTACGGGGGGAGACCCAGTACTTC
cdr3_aa: CASSLAGTSGVRGETQYF

v_call: TRBV9
clone_size: -
j_call: TRBJ2-1
d_call: -
cdr3_nt: TGTGCCAGCAGCGTATCGGGGGACGTCTACAATGAGCAGTTCTTC
cdr3_aa: CASSVSGDVYNEQFF

v_call: TRBV29-1
clone_size: -
j_call: TRBJ2-7
d_call: -
cdr3_nt: TGCAGCGTCCGCGCCAACCCTTCCAGGGGCTTCGACGAGCAGTACTTC
cdr3_aa: CSVRANPSRGFDEQYF

v_call: TRBV5-1
clone_size: -
j_call: TRBJ1-2
d_call: -
cdr3_nt: TGCGCCAGCAGGCCGGATACAGGGTCAAACTATGGCTACACCTTC
cdr3_aa: CASRPDTGSNYGYTF

v_call: TRBV4-2
clone_size: -
j_call: TRBJ2-5
d_call: TRBD2
cdr3_nt: TGTGCCAGCAGCCGGAGCGGGGGACCCCAAACGGAGACCCAGTACTTC
cdr3_aa: CASSRSGGPQTETQYF

v_call: TRBV5-1
clone_size: -
j_call: TRBJ2-1
d_call: TRBD1
cdr3_nt: TGCGCCAGCAGCTGGGGGGGACAGGGAGTCTCCAATGAGCAGTTCTTC
cdr3_aa: CASSWGGQGVSNEQFF

v_call: TRBV11-2
clone_size: -
j_call: TRBJ2-7
d_call: -
cdr3_nt: TGTGCCAGCAGCACGACCAAACTGACGGCTACCTACGAGCAGTACTTC
cdr3_aa: CASSTTKLTATYEQYF

v_call: TRBV6-5
clone_size: -
j_call: TRBJ1-1
d_call: TRBD1
cdr3_nt: TGTGCCAGCAGTAGCCGGGACAGGGGTCAAGCTTTCTTT
cdr3_aa: CASSSRDRGQAFF

v_call: TRBV18
clone_size: -
j_call: TRBJ2-7
d_call: -
cdr3_nt: TGTGCCAGCTCGATCATAGGGGGGGGAATAAACGAGCAGTACTTC
cdr3_aa: CASSIIGGGINEQYF

v_call: TRBV11-2
clone_size: -
j_call: TRBJ1-1
d_call: -
cdr3_nt: TGTGCCAGCAGCTCGCCCTTCCGCGGTATAAAGAGATTT
cdr3_aa: CASSSPFRGIKRF

v_call: TRBV19
clone_size: -
j_call: TRBJ2-1
d_call: TRBD2
cdr3_nt: TGTGCCAGTAGCTTTGGGACTAGCGGGAGGGCCTTGATGAATGAGCAGTTCTTC
cdr3_aa: CASSFGTSGRALMNEQFF

v_call: TRBV2
clone_size: -
j_call: TRBJ2-7
d_call: -
cdr3_nt: TGTGCCAGCAGCCGAAGCCCCCCCGACAGAGGGGGCTACGAGCAGTACTTC
cdr3_aa: CASSRSPPDRGGYEQYF

v_call: TRBV18
clone_size: -
j_call: TRBJ2-1
d_call: -
cdr3_nt: TGTGCCAGCTCACCTCCCGGCATTCCCAATGAGCAGTTCTTC
cdr3_aa: CASSPPGIPNEQFF

v_call: TRBV9
clone_size: -
j_call: TRBJ2-1
d_call: TRBD2
cdr3_nt: TGTGCCAGCACGACGCTAGCGGGGCCCAGTGAGCAGTTCTTC
cdr3_aa: CASTTLAGPSEQFF

v_call: TRBV7-7
clone_size: -
j_call: TRBJ2-2
d_call: -
cdr3_nt: TGTGCTAGCAGCTTTGAGGATGGGGGGGAGCTGTTTTTT
cdr3_aa: CASSFEDGGELFF

v_call: TRBV9
clone_size: -
j_call: TRBJ2-3
d_call: -
cdr3_nt: TGTGCCAGCAGCGCCGAAGGGGGGGGAGATACGCAGTATTTT
cdr3_aa: CASSAEGGGDTQYF

v_call: TRBV7-9
clone_size: -
j_call: TRBJ2-1
d_call: TRBD2
cdr3_nt: TGTGCCAGCAGCCCGTTCCAGACTAGCGGGAGCCTCAATGAGCAGTTCTTC
cdr3_aa: CASSPFQTSGSLNEQFF

v_call: TRBV9
clone_size: -
j_call: TRBJ2-3
d_call: -
cdr3_nt: TGTGCCAGCAGCTCTAGGGAGTGGACCACAGATACGCAGTATTTT
cdr3_aa: CASSSREWTTDTQYF

v_call: TRBV2
clone_size: -
j_call: TRBJ2-5
d_call: -
cdr3_nt: TGTGCCAGCAGTCCTCTCGGGAGCAACCAAGAGACCCAGTACTTC
cdr3_aa: CASSPLGSNQETQYF

v_call: TRBV7-3
clone_size: -
j_call: TRBJ2-7
d_call: TRBD2
cdr3_nt: TGTGCCAGCGGACCGACTAGCGGGACGCAGTACTTC
cdr3_aa: CASGPTSGTQYF

v_call: TRBV5-1
clone_size: -
j_call: TRBJ2-7
d_call: -
cdr3_nt: TGCGCCAGCAGCTTTGGGCCCGGGTACGAGCAGTACTTC
cdr3_aa: CASSFGPGYEQYF

v_call: TRBV5-6
clone_size: once
j_call: TRBJ2-3
d_call: -
cdr3_nt: TGTGCCAGCAGCTGGTGGGGCAGCAGGGGAGATACGCAGTATTTT
cdr3_aa: CASSWWGSRGDTQYF

v_call: TRBV29-1
clone_size: -
j_call: TRBJ2-3
d_call: TRBD1
cdr3_nt: TGCAGCTCAGGGGGCAGGGAAGGCACAGATACGCAGTATTTT
cdr3_aa: CSSGGREGTDTQYF

v_call: TRBV28
clone_size: -
j_call: TRBJ2-1
d_call: -
cdr3_nt: TGTGCCAGCAGTTTCCCAATGAGAGAGCAGTTCTTC
cdr3_aa: CASSFPMREQFF